Detailed here is one T cell receptor beta chain. The sample comes from a study of T-cell memory formation after mild COVID-19. TCRdb passed the 5' RACE reads through MiXCR, listing each CDR3 protein once. Counted here are about 350,000 distinct CDR3 sequences, roughly 15% occurring once; the ten biggest clones make up approximately 22%. The CDR3 runs to 15 residues. V lost 2 bases and J 4 bases, leaving 15 bases between the germline ends. Per the germline V gene, CDR1 is SGHVS and CDR2 is FQNEAQ. The chain carries TRBV7-8 and TRBJ2-7; tentatively, D is TRBD2 (6 bases). Material for sequencing was PBMCs or a T cell subset sorted from them (not recorded which). The sequence came from a man aged 18 to 30 who had mild COVID-19 (a few samples of this study predate the infection). Cell type and time point are not known. CDR3 protein: CASSLSSGLTYEQYF. The CDR3 DNA reads as TGTGCCAGCAGCTTAAGTTCGGGACTTACGTACGAGCAGTACTTC.